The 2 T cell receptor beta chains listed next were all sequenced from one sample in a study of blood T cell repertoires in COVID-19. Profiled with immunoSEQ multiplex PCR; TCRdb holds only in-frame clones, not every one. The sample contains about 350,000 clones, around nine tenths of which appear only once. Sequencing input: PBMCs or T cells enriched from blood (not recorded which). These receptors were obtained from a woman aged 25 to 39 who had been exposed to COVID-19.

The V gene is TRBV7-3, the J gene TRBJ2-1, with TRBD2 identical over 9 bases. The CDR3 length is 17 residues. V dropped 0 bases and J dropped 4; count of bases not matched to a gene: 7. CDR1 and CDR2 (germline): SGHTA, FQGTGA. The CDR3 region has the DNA TGTGCCAGCAGCTTAACGGGGCTAGCGGGAAGATACAATGAGCAGTTCTTC. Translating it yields CASSLTGLAGRYNEQFF.

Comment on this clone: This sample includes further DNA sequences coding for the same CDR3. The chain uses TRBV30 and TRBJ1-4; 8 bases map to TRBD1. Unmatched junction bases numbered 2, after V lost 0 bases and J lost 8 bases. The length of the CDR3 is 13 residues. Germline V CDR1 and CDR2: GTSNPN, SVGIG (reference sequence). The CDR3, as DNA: TGTGCCTGGAGTGTACAGGGGGGGGAAAAACTGTTTTTT. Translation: CAWSVQGGEKLFF.